The 7 T cell receptor beta chains presented below share a single source sample, sequenced in a study of T cell changes during pregnancy in multiple sclerosis. TCRdb's table, derived via immunoSEQ multiplex PCR, lists solely in-frame clones and lacks some. The table shows 100,000 or so clones, with 94% occurring only once. Sequencing used peripheral blood, obtained before pregnancy. The receptors come from a female donor with multiple sclerosis, enrolled in a pregnancy study.

This chain connects TRBV4-1 to TRBJ2-7, with D perhaps matching TRBD1 (7 bases). Between the trimmed V and J ends, which lost 4 bases and 3 bases, there was a span of 16 bases. Germline CDR1 is MGHRA and CDR2 is YSYEKL. The CDR3 sequence is 15 residues long. The CDR3 DNA reads TGCGCCAGCAGCCTCGGAGGGACAGTTGACTACGAGCAGTACTTC. Protein: CASSLGGTVDYEQYF.

The chain links TRBV18 to TRBJ2-7; D is perhaps TRBD1 (6 bases). Germline V gene data show CDR1 as KGHSH and CDR2 as LQKENI. Trimming shortened V by 6 bases and J by 5 bases, and 17 bases separated the two germline ends. The CDR3 runs 14 residues. The CDR3 region is CASSRILGAHEQYF. CDR3 coding DNA: TGTGCCAGCTCCCGGATCCTGGGGGCCCACGAGCAGTACTTC.

CDR3 coding DNA: TGTGCCAGCAGTGTTGGGACAGGGGGCTTAGGCGAGCAGTACTTC. Protein product: CASSVGTGGLGEQYF. The rearrangement joins TRBV27 to TRBJ2-7; 12 bases agree with TRBD1. V gave up 5 bases and J gave up 6 bases; unmatched junction bases: 8. The germline V gene encodes CDR1 MNHEY and CDR2 SMNVEV (reference sequence). This CDR3 has 15 amino acids.

J is TRBJ2-1 and V is TRBV23-1, with D perhaps TRBD2 (6 bases). TRBV23-1 has ORF status, its function being uncertain. CDR3 size: 14 residues. V lost 8 bases and J 0 bases, leaving 11 bases between the germline ends. For the CDR3, the DNA is TGCGCCAGCTATTTGGGGGGCTCCTACAATGAGCAGTTCTTC. This encodes CASYLGGSYNEQFF.

V and J are TRBV5-6 and TRBJ1-4; TRBD1 matches at 7 bases. V gave up 1 base and J gave up 3 bases; unmatched junction bases: 6. This CDR3 is 16 amino acids long. From germline, CDR1 is SGHDT and CDR2 YYEEEE. The CDR3 protein is CASSLFQGGANEKLFF. The CDR3 DNA sequence: TGTGCCAGCAGCTTGTTTCAGGGGGGAGCTAATGAAAAACTGTTTTTT. Full variable domain (remainder filled in from reference TRBV5-6 and TRBJ1-4): DAGVTQSPTHLIKTRGQQVTLRCSPKSGHDTVSWYQQALGQGPQFIFQYYEEEERQRGNFPDRFSGHQFPNYSSELNVNALLLGDSALYLCASSLFQGGANEKLFFGSGTQLSVL.

J is TRBJ2-5 and V is TRBV27, with D maybe TRBD1 (5 bases). Trimming removed 10 bases from V and 2 bases from J, with 32 bases in between. CDR3 length equals 19 residues. Germline V gene sequence: CDR1 MNHEY, CDR2 SMNVEV (reference sequence). This chain's CDR3 is CATLPQGYARRPSQETQYF. CDR3 DNA: TGTGCCACCTTACCCCAGGGCTATGCGCGGCGCCCCTCTCAAGAGACCCAGTACTTC.

V and J are TRBV6-1 and TRBJ1-2; 7 nucleotides agree with TRBD1. V gave up 4 bases and J gave up 8 bases; unmatched junction bases: 4. This CDR3 spans 12 amino acids. CDR1 and CDR2 from the germline V gene are MNHNS and SASEGT. The CDR3 region is CASSVQGRGYTF. CDR3 DNA sequence: TGTGCCAGCAGTGTACAGGGGAGGGGCTACACCTTC.